This TCR beta chain was documented in a study of control samples from healthy donors and cancer patients. Some clones are missing from TCRdb's copy, which holds only in-frame ones; the method was immunoSEQ multiplex PCR. In the table there are roughly 95,000 clones, almost 90% of which are singletons. CDR1 SEHNR and CDR2 FQNEAQ come from the germline V gene (reference sequence). Trimming cost V 3 bases and J 1 base; bases outside gene matches: 4. This CDR3 is 15 amino acids long. The chain combines TRBV7-9 with TRBJ2-7; TRBD2 matches at 9 bases. The specimen sequenced was blood. The sequence derives from a man aged 25 to 40 in good health. The CDR3 loop reads CASSLGGRASYEQYF. The CDR3 DNA reads TGTGCCAGCAGCTTGGGCGGGAGGGCGTCCTACGAGCAGTACTTC.